Listed below are T cell receptor beta chains from one sample, sequenced in a study of CD8 T cells in Susac syndrome. A single record per CDR3 protein comes from TCRdb applying MiXCR to the immunoSEQ multiplex PCR reads. There are 200,000 or so distinct CDR3 sequences in the sample; more than 85% occur only once, and roughly 0.13% lies in the top ten. What was sequenced was CD8+ T cells from PBMCs. The receptor set was obtained from a human donor with multiple sclerosis. The CDR3 runs from the conserved cysteine through the conserved F or W. The order of the fields is CDR3 protein, CDR3 DNA, V gene, D gene, J gene. D genes are given only for firm matches.

cdr3_aa: CASSVDSGVNTEAFF
cdr3_nt: TGTGCCAGCAGCGTAGATTCAGGGGTGAACACTGAAGCTTTCTTT
v_call: TRBV9
d_call: .
j_call: TRBJ1-1

cdr3_aa: CSVWTGISNQPQHF
cdr3_nt: TGCAGCGTTTGGACGGGGATTAGCAATCAGCCCCAGCATTTT
v_call: TRBV29-1
d_call: .
j_call: TRBJ1-5

cdr3_aa: CSAVGGGRAEYNEQFF
cdr3_nt: TGCAGCGCAGTCGGGGGCGGGAGGGCCGAGTACAATGAGCAGTTCTTC
v_call: TRBV29-1
d_call: TRBD2
j_call: TRBJ2-1

cdr3_aa: CASSEGTSGVNEQFF
cdr3_nt: TGTGCCAGCAGTGAGGGGACTAGCGGGGTAAATGAGCAGTTCTTC
v_call: TRBV6-1
d_call: TRBD2
j_call: TRBJ2-1

cdr3_aa: CASREASHQPQHF
cdr3_nt: TGTGCCAGCAGAGAGGCCTCTCATCAGCCCCAGCATTTT
v_call: TRBV6-1
d_call: .
j_call: TRBJ1-5

cdr3_aa: CASSLEQGDFYHGYTF
cdr3_nt: TGTGCCAGCAGCCTTGAACAGGGCGATTTTTACCATGGCTACACCTTC
v_call: TRBV4-2
d_call: .
j_call: TRBJ1-2

cdr3_aa: CASSLDGGTQYF
cdr3_nt: TGTGCCAGCAGTTTGGATGGGGGGACCCAGTACTTC
v_call: TRBV12-3/TRBV12-4
d_call: .
j_call: TRBJ2-5

cdr3_aa: CASRGTGANTGELFF
cdr3_nt: TGTGCCAGTAGGGGCACAGGTGCGAACACCGGGGAGCTGTTTTTT
v_call: TRBV19
d_call: .
j_call: TRBJ2-2

cdr3_aa: CASSQWRLAYNEQFF
cdr3_nt: TGTGCCAGCAGCCAATGGCGGCTAGCCTACAATGAGCAGTTCTTC
v_call: TRBV3-1
d_call: .
j_call: TRBJ2-1

cdr3_aa: CASSPANTGELFF
cdr3_nt: TGTGCCAGCAGTCCCGCGAACACCGGGGAGCTGTTTTTT
v_call: TRBV12-3/TRBV12-4
d_call: .
j_call: TRBJ2-2

cdr3_aa: CASSPRQGELAGANVLTF
cdr3_nt: TGTGCCAGCAGCCCACGACAGGGGGAACTCGCTGGGGCCAACGTCCTGACTTTC
v_call: TRBV7-9
d_call: TRBD1
j_call: TRBJ2-6

cdr3_aa: CASSQDDYYDGTEAFF
cdr3_nt: TGCGCCAGCAGCCAAGATGATTATTACGACGGCACTGAAGCTTTCTTT
v_call: TRBV4-3
d_call: .
j_call: TRBJ1-1

cdr3_aa: CASSSETGRYNEQFF
cdr3_nt: TGCGCCAGCAGCTCGGAGACAGGGCGCTACAATGAGCAGTTCTTC
v_call: TRBV5-1
d_call: TRBD1
j_call: TRBJ2-1

cdr3_aa: CASSLTSGVAYNEQFF
cdr3_nt: TGTGCCAGCAGCTTAACTAGCGGGGTCGCCTACAATGAGCAGTTCTTC
v_call: TRBV6-5
d_call: TRBD2
j_call: TRBJ2-1

cdr3_aa: CATTPGPEGYTF
cdr3_nt: TGTGCCACCACCCCGGGACCGGAAGGCTACACCTTC
v_call: TRBV12-3/TRBV12-4
d_call: .
j_call: TRBJ1-2

cdr3_aa: CASSVEQGASYGYTF
cdr3_nt: TGTGCCAGCAGCGTAGAACAGGGGGCCTCCTATGGCTACACCTTC
v_call: TRBV9
d_call: TRBD1
j_call: TRBJ1-2

cdr3_aa: CASSPLNGLAGGPSEQYF
cdr3_nt: TGCGCCAGCAGCCCACTCAACGGACTAGCGGGAGGGCCTAGTGAGCAGTACTTC
v_call: TRBV4-1
d_call: TRBD2
j_call: TRBJ2-7

cdr3_aa: CSVEEPGRETQYF
cdr3_nt: TGCAGCGTTGAAGAACCAGGGAGGGAGACCCAGTACTTC
v_call: TRBV29-1
d_call: .
j_call: TRBJ2-5

cdr3_aa: CASSAAGSTEAFF
cdr3_nt: TGTGCCAGCAGCGCAGCAGGGAGCACTGAAGCTTTCTTT
v_call: TRBV12-3/TRBV12-4
d_call: .
j_call: TRBJ1-1

cdr3_aa: CASSFATILDGYTF
cdr3_nt: TGTGCCAGCAGTTTCGCTACAATTCTTGATGGCTACACCTTC
v_call: TRBV12-3/TRBV12-4
d_call: .
j_call: TRBJ1-2

cdr3_aa: CSARDPGLSSYNEQFF
cdr3_nt: TGCAGTGCTAGAGATCCAGGTCTTAGCTCCTACAATGAGCAGTTCTTC
v_call: TRBV20-1
d_call: .
j_call: TRBJ2-1

cdr3_aa: CASSPGVRDSHTDTQYF
cdr3_nt: TGTGCCAGCAGCCCGGGCGTCCGAGACAGCCACACAGATACGCAGTATTTT
v_call: TRBV3-1
d_call: .
j_call: TRBJ2-3

cdr3_aa: CASSYRTGELFF
cdr3_nt: TGTGCCAGCAGTTATCGTACCGGGGAGCTGTTTTTT
v_call: TRBV6-2/TRBV6-3
d_call: .
j_call: TRBJ2-2

cdr3_aa: CASSVYRDNTEAFF
cdr3_nt: TGTGCCAGTAGCGTTTACCGGGACAACACTGAAGCTTTCTTT
v_call: TRBV19
d_call: .
j_call: TRBJ1-1

cdr3_aa: CASSFRGRTDNEQFF
cdr3_nt: TGTGCCAGCAGCTTTCGGGGCAGGACGGACAATGAGCAGTTCTTC
v_call: TRBV11-3
d_call: .
j_call: TRBJ2-1

cdr3_aa: CASSQRQGYEQYF
cdr3_nt: TGTGCCAGCAGCCAGAGGCAGGGCTACGAGCAGTACTTC
v_call: TRBV13
d_call: .
j_call: TRBJ2-7

cdr3_aa: CASSYSIGDGTEAFF
cdr3_nt: TGTGCCAGCAGTTACTCGATAGGGGATGGCACTGAAGCTTTCTTT
v_call: TRBV6-2/TRBV6-3
d_call: .
j_call: TRBJ1-1

cdr3_aa: CASNNYNEQFF
cdr3_nt: TGTGCCAGCAATAACTACAATGAGCAGTTCTTC
v_call: TRBV6-5
d_call: .
j_call: TRBJ2-1

cdr3_aa: CASTFTTVRINYGYTF
cdr3_nt: TGTGCCAGCACTTTCACCACGGTTCGAATTAACTATGGCTACACCTTC
v_call: TRBV12-3/TRBV12-4
d_call: .
j_call: TRBJ1-2